These T cell receptor beta chains were read from a single sample in a study of T cell responses to AZD1222 COVID-19 vaccine. The data were produced by immunoSEQ multiplex PCR, yet TCRdb's version contains in-frame clones alone and is incomplete. Among about 180,000 clones, about nine tenths were seen once, and the ten largest hold more than 3.5%. The source material was peripheral blood, sampled 28 days after the second dose of the MenACWY control vaccine. The source of these receptors is an adult who received the MenACWY meningococcal vaccine as a control. Both conserved end residues are part of each CDR3. A D gene is named only where the DNA matches it firmly. Not all rows give a size; the values are once, few, many and, for expanded clones, a class.

j_call v_call clone_size d_call cdr3_aa cdr3_nt
TRBJ2-1 TRBV5-1 NA TRBD1 CASSPGQGDHNEQFF TGCGCCAGCAGCCCCGGACAGGGGGACCACAATGAGCAGTTCTTC
TRBJ1-2 TRBV18 NA NA CASSPVPLDPYDGYTF TGTGCCAGCTCACCAGTACCATTGGATCCCTACGATGGCTACACCTTC
TRBJ2-7 TRBV11-2 once NA CASSPPDSRNEQYF TGTGCCAGCAGCCCTCCGGACAGTCGCAACGAGCAGTACTTC
TRBJ1-1 TRBV11-2 NA TRBD1 CASSPQQGSMNTEAFF TGTGCCAGCAGCCCTCAACAGGGGTCGATGAACACTGAAGCTTTCTTT
TRBJ2-7 TRBV6-5 NA TRBD2 CAIGRTSGTYEQYF TGTGCCATCGGAAGGACTAGCGGGACCTACGAGCAGTACTTC
TRBJ1-2 TRBV2 NA NA CASSEVSPPRYGYTF TGTGCCAGCAGTGAAGTTTCCCCTCCGCGGTATGGCTACACCTTC
TRBJ2-7 TRBV28 NA NA CASSLAAGNGEQYF TGTGCCAGCAGTTTAGCGGCAGGGAACGGCGAGCAGTACTTC
TRBJ2-5 TRBV28 NA NA CASSPGGRGETQYF TGTGCCAGCAGCCCTGGGGGCCGGGGTGAGACCCAGTACTTC
TRBJ1-5 TRBV15 NA TRBD1 CATSRGGTGGQPQHF TGTGCCACCAGCAGAGGTGGGACAGGGGGCCAGCCCCAGCATTTT
TRBJ2-5 TRBV4-1 few NA CASSHTISKQETQYF TGCGCCAGCAGCCACACGATTTCCAAACAAGAGACCCAGTACTTC
TRBJ1-2 TRBV27 once NA CASSLSFTGPRGYTF TGTGCCAGCAGTTTATCGTTCACAGGGCCGAGGGGCTACACCTTC
TRBJ2-7 TRBV28 NA TRBD2 CASIPAGVTYEQYF TGTGCCAGCATTCCAGCGGGAGTCACCTACGAGCAGTACTTC
TRBJ2-7 TRBV5-1 once TRBD2 CAGLETGRWMYEQYF TGCGCCGGACTTGAGACCGGGAGGTGGATGTACGAGCAGTACTTC
TRBJ1-4 TRBV3-1/TRBV3-2 NA NA CASGPRNEKLFF TGTGCCAGCGGCCCGCGGAATGAAAAACTGTTTTTT
TRBJ2-1 TRBV24-1 NA NA CATKDSNEQFF TGTGCCACCAAAGATAGCAATGAGCAGTTCTTC
TRBJ1-5 TRBV3-1/TRBV3-2 NA TRBD1 CASSQEVGDRDQPQHF TGTGCCAGCAGCCAAGAGGTGGGGGACAGAGATCAGCCCCAGCATTTT
TRBJ1-1 TRBV29-1 NA NA CSVDGEYTEAFF TGCAGCGTTGATGGGGAGTACACTGAAGCTTTCTTT
TRBJ2-7 TRBV27 once TRBD2 CASSLTSGRPSPYEQYF TGTGCCAGCAGTTTGACTAGCGGGAGGCCTTCCCCCTACGAGCAGTACTTC
TRBJ1-1 TRBV19 NA NA CASSITRDSLAFF TGTGCCAGTAGTATAACACGGGACTCTCTAGCTTTCTTT
TRBJ1-2 TRBV2 few NA CASSGNRTGGYTF TGTGCCAGCAGTGGTAACAGGACGGGCGGCTACACCTTC
TRBJ2-7 TRBV18 NA TRBD1 CASSDRGYSYEQYF TGTGCCAGCTCGGACAGGGGCTACTCCTACGAGCAGTACTTC
TRBJ2-7 TRBV4-2 NA NA CASSQELYPYEQYF TGTGCCAGCAGCCAAGAACTCTACCCCTACGAGCAGTACTTC
TRBJ2-3 TRBV7-3 NA TRBD2 CASSRLAGGSTDTQYF TGTGCCAGCAGCAGACTAGCGGGAGGTAGCACAGATACGCAGTATTTT
TRBJ1-6 TRBV28 NA TRBD1 CASSLVQQGAVHF TGTGCCAGCAGTTTAGTCCAACAGGGGGCCGTCCACTTT
TRBJ1-1 TRBV7-8 NA NA CASSLGINTEAFF TGTGCCAGCAGCTTAGGCATTAACACTGAAGCTTTCTTT
TRBJ2-3 TRBV18 NA NA CASSPPPGPTTQYF TGTGCCAGCTCACCCCCGCCGGGACCTACTACGCAGTATTTT
TRBJ1-1 TRBV27 NA NA CASSPGAALNEAFF TGTGCCAGCAGCCCTGGAGCAGCGCTAAATGAAGCTTTCTTT
TRBJ1-2 TRBV9 NA NA CASSGAGMRWGYTF TGTGCCAGCAGCGGGGCCGGGATGAGATGGGGCTACACCTTC
TRBJ1-5 TRBV28 NA TRBD1 CASSLGTGLRPQHF TGTGCCAGCAGTTTAGGGACAGGGCTCCGGCCCCAGCATTTT